This T cell receptor beta chain comes out of a study of control samples from healthy donors and cancer patients. The data were produced by immunoSEQ multiplex PCR, yet TCRdb's version contains in-frame clones alone and is incomplete. The table includes around 52,000 clones, around 90% detected once. Specimen: PBMCs. The clonotype was recovered from a young man with colorectal cancer.

The DNA for the CDR3 is TGTGCCACCAGCAGAGATTCGAAGACGAACACTGAAGCTTTCTTT. It specifies CATSRDSKTNTEAFF. This chain links TRBV15 with TRBJ1-1; D call uncertain. V lost 0 bases and J lost 1, with 9 bases in between. The CDR3 runs to 15 residues. Germline CDR1 is LNHNV and CDR2 is YYDKDF (reference sequence).